The rows below give T cell receptor beta chains drawn from one sample of a study of T cells in Graves' hyperthyroidism and ophthalmopathy. In TCRdb, the multiplex PCR reads were re-called with MiXCR into one record per CDR3 protein. The sample holds fewer than 750,000 distinct CDR3 sequences, roughly 15% seen once. The sequencing input was blood. All receptors derive from a woman in her thirties or forties with Graves' ophthalmopathy. The CDR3 runs from the conserved cysteine through the conserved F or W. Each record gives: J gene, clone size, D gene, V gene, CDR3 DNA, CDR3 protein. The D gene is left open where the match is weak. Clone size appears in some rows only: once, few, many, or a class for an expanded clone.

j_call: TRBJ1-1; clone_size: many; d_call: .; v_call: TRBV28; cdr3_nt: TGTGCCAGCAGGATGTGGACTGAAGCTTTCTTT; cdr3_aa: CASRMWTEAFF
j_call: TRBJ1-3; clone_size: many; d_call: .; v_call: TRBV12-3/TRBV12-4; cdr3_nt: TGTGCCAGCCAGTTTGGTGGAAACACCATATATTTT; cdr3_aa: CASQFGGNTIYF
j_call: TRBJ1-1; clone_size: .; d_call: .; v_call: TRBV19; cdr3_nt: TGTGCCAGTAGTATCACCCGGGTCCGTACCAGGGGCACTGAAGCTTTCTTT; cdr3_aa: CASSITRVRTRGTEAFF
j_call: TRBJ2-7; clone_size: many; d_call: .; v_call: TRBV20-1; cdr3_nt: TGCAGTGCTTCGACGGCTGTCTACGAGCAGTACTTC; cdr3_aa: CSASTAVYEQYF
j_call: TRBJ2-7; clone_size: many; d_call: .; v_call: TRBV28; cdr3_nt: TGTGCCAGCACCTTAAACGGGAATGTAGGCGAGCAGTACTTC; cdr3_aa: CASTLNGNVGEQYF
j_call: TRBJ1-3; clone_size: many; d_call: .; v_call: TRBV12-3/TRBV12-4; cdr3_nt: TGTGCCAGCAGAATGTCGGCCTCTGGAAACACCATATATTTT; cdr3_aa: CASRMSASGNTIYF
j_call: TRBJ2-7; clone_size: many; d_call: .; v_call: TRBV9; cdr3_nt: TGTGCCAGCGGTGGAGGACAGTCGGGCTACGAGCAGTACTTC; cdr3_aa: CASGGGQSGYEQYF
j_call: TRBJ2-2; clone_size: few; d_call: .; v_call: TRBV30; cdr3_nt: TGTGCCTGGAGCTGGTCATCCACCGGGGAGCTGTTTTTT; cdr3_aa: CAWSWSSTGELFF
j_call: TRBJ2-2; clone_size: .; d_call: .; v_call: TRBV19; cdr3_nt: TGTGCCGGGAGAGGGAAGGGCGGGGAGCTGTTTTTT; cdr3_aa: CAGRGKGGELFF
j_call: TRBJ2-7; clone_size: many; d_call: TRBD1; v_call: TRBV5-1; cdr3_nt: TGCGCCAGCAGCTTGCAAGACAGGGGCGAGCAGTACTTC; cdr3_aa: CASSLQDRGEQYF
j_call: TRBJ1-1; clone_size: many; d_call: .; v_call: TRBV4-2; cdr3_nt: TGTGCCAGCAGCCAAGCAGGGAACACTGAAGCTTTCTTT; cdr3_aa: CASSQAGNTEAFF
j_call: TRBJ2-7; clone_size: many; d_call: .; v_call: TRBV6-5; cdr3_nt: TGTGCCAGCAGTTTATTAGACAGCTCCTACGAGCAGTACTTC; cdr3_aa: CASSLLDSSYEQYF
j_call: TRBJ2-7; clone_size: few; d_call: .; v_call: TRBV7-2; cdr3_nt: TGTGCCAGCAGCTCAGAGGGTTGGGGCGAGCAGTACTTC; cdr3_aa: CASSSEGWGEQYF
j_call: TRBJ2-7; clone_size: many; d_call: .; v_call: TRBV7-2; cdr3_nt: TGTGCCAGCAGCAGATCCCTCCTTGGCGAGCAGTACTTC; cdr3_aa: CASSRSLLGEQYF
j_call: TRBJ2-7; clone_size: many; d_call: .; v_call: TRBV11-3; cdr3_nt: TGTGCCAGCAGCTTCTCGGCATCCTACGAGCAGTACTTC; cdr3_aa: CASSFSASYEQYF
j_call: TRBJ2-2; clone_size: many; d_call: .; v_call: TRBV6-2/TRBV6-3; cdr3_nt: TGTGCCAGCAGTTCCAAGACCACCGGGGAGCTGTTTTTT; cdr3_aa: CASSSKTTGELFF
j_call: TRBJ1-1; clone_size: many; d_call: .; v_call: TRBV6-5; cdr3_nt: TGTGCCAGCAGTTACTCGAACCTCGGGGGAGGCGGCACTGAAGCTTTCTTT; cdr3_aa: CASSYSNLGGGGTEAFF
j_call: TRBJ2-7; clone_size: .; d_call: .; v_call: TRBV7-9; cdr3_nt: TGTGCCAGCAGCGCCAGCGGTTCCCAGTACTTC; cdr3_aa: CASSASGSQYF
j_call: TRBJ2-7; clone_size: .; d_call: TRBD2; v_call: TRBV10-2; cdr3_nt: TGCGCCAGCAGTGAGTCCCTAGCGGGGTACGAGCAGTACTTC; cdr3_aa: CASSESLAGYEQYF
j_call: TRBJ2-2; clone_size: many; d_call: .; v_call: TRBV19; cdr3_nt: TGTGCCAGTAGTATCCAGCCCTCGAACACCGGGGAGCTGTTTTTT; cdr3_aa: CASSIQPSNTGELFF
j_call: TRBJ2-3; clone_size: few; d_call: .; v_call: TRBV6-1; cdr3_nt: TGTGCCAGCACCAAGTTGGGCGGGATGTCAGATACGCAGTATTTT; cdr3_aa: CASTKLGGMSDTQYF
j_call: TRBJ1-1; clone_size: many; d_call: TRBD1; v_call: TRBV5-1; cdr3_nt: TGCGCCAGCAGCTTACAGGGGGCATCGAACACTGAAGCTTTCTTT; cdr3_aa: CASSLQGASNTEAFF
j_call: TRBJ1-2; clone_size: .; d_call: TRBD1; v_call: TRBV11-1; cdr3_nt: TGTGCCAGCAGCTCAAACACAGGGGGAAAGGACTATGGCTACACCTTC; cdr3_aa: CASSSNTGGKDYGYTF
j_call: TRBJ1-2; clone_size: many; d_call: .; v_call: TRBV20-1; cdr3_nt: TGCAGTGCTAGACAAGACTATGGCGACACCTTC; cdr3_aa: CSARQDYGDTF
j_call: TRBJ1-5; clone_size: once; d_call: .; v_call: TRBV27; cdr3_nt: TGTGCCAGCTGGGGGCCAGGGTTCGGCAATCAGCCCCAGCATTTT; cdr3_aa: CASWGPGFGNQPQHF
j_call: TRBJ2-7; clone_size: few; d_call: .; v_call: TRBV12-3/TRBV12-4; cdr3_nt: TGTGCCAGCGGTCGAACAGGGGCACCACTGGGAGGGCAGTACTTC; cdr3_aa: CASGRTGAPLGGQYF
j_call: TRBJ1-2; clone_size: many; d_call: TRBD1; v_call: TRBV19; cdr3_nt: TGTGCCAGTAGTAACCAGGGGACAGGGCATGGCTACACCTTC; cdr3_aa: CASSNQGTGHGYTF
j_call: TRBJ2-7; clone_size: many; d_call: TRBD2; v_call: TRBV28; cdr3_nt: TGTGCCAGCAGTTTCGCGCGGGAGGGCCCCTACGAGCAGTACTTC; cdr3_aa: CASSFAREGPYEQYF
j_call: TRBJ1-5; clone_size: many; d_call: TRBD1; v_call: TRBV7-8; cdr3_nt: TGTGCCAGCAGCCAGACAGGGGGCTCTCAGCCCCAGCATTTT; cdr3_aa: CASSQTGGSQPQHF
j_call: TRBJ2-2; clone_size: many; d_call: .; v_call: TRBV11-2; cdr3_nt: TGTGCCAGCAGCTTAGATTATCAGCGGGTGGTCACCGGGGAGCTGTTTTTT; cdr3_aa: CASSLDYQRVVTGELFF
j_call: TRBJ2-2; clone_size: many; d_call: .; v_call: TRBV7-7; cdr3_nt: TGTGCTAGCAGCTTAAGGTCTTATGGGGACACCGGGGAGCTGTTTTTT; cdr3_aa: CASSLRSYGDTGELFF